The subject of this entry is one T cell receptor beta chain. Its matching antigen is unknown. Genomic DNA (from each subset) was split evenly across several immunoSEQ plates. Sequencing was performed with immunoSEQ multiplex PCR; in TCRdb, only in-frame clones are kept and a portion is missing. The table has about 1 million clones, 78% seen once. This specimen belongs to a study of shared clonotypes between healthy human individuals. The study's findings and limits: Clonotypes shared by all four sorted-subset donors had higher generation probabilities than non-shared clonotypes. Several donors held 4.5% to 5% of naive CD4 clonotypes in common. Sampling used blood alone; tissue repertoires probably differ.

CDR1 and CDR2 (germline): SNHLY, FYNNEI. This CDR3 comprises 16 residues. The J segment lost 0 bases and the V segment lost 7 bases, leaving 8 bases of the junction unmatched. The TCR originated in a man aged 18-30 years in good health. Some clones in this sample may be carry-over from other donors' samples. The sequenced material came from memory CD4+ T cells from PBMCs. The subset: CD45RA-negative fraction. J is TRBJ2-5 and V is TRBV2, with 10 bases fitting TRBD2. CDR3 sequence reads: CASTPRTSGNQETQYF. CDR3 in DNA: TGTGCCAGCACCCCCCGGACTAGCGGAAACCAAGAGACCCAGTACTTC.